A single sample gave rise to the 28 T cell receptor beta chains below, sequenced in a study of T cells expressing NK-cell markers (dated by TCRdb to about 2020). Library preparation was by 5' RACE. The sample was run on an Illumina HiSeq 2000. One entry per CDR3 protein sequence results from the TCRdb reprocessing of the reads, with DNA left out. The sample's table lists a count of approximately 150,000 distinct CDR3 sequences. Approximately 12% of the sample lies in the top ten. The sequenced sample consisted of blood T cells: a sorted CD56 or NKG2C T cell subset, CD4+ or CD8+ T cells, or bulk PBMC T cells (not recorded which). The source of these receptors is a man between 18 and 35 years old in good health. Donor details come from another sample of the same person, matched by shared clones.

The V call is TRBV25-1, the J call TRBJ2-1; TCRdb picks TRBD2, but there is no DNA to check that call. Germline CDR1 MGHDK, CDR2 SYGVNS. The CDR3 runs 13 residues. CDR3 loop: CASISGTYNEQFF.

The chain joins TRBV6-1 to TRBJ2-2; TCRdb outputs TRBD1, but without DNA this stays unchecked. Germline CDR1 reads MNHNS; CDR2 reads SASEGT. The CDR3 runs 17 residues. The CDR3 sequence is CASSELRTGGYTGELFF.

The chain couples TRBV4-3 to TRBJ2-5; lacking DNA, the TRBD1 call made by TCRdb goes unchecked. Germline values: CDR1 LGHNA, CDR2 YSLEER. This CDR3 spans 15 amino acids. The CDR3 here is CASSQDRWQGETQYF.

The chain carries TRBV11-1 and TRBJ2-3; TCRdb outputs TRBD2, but without DNA this stays unchecked. This CDR3 has 20 amino acids. CDR1 is SGHAT, CDR2 FQDESV, per germline (reference sequence). Here the CDR3 reads CASSPGSFGALAGATDTQYF.

This chain's CDR3 is CASSRVGEETQYF. The chain joins TRBV5-6 to TRBJ2-5; the TCRdb call, TRBD2, lacks DNA for checking. The CDR3 contains 13 residues. The germline V gene encodes CDR1 SGHDT and CDR2 YYEEEE.

The rearrangement uses TRBV7-3 and TRBJ2-3. The length of the CDR3 is 13 residues. Germline V CDR1 and CDR2: SGHTA, FQGTGA. This CDR3 reads CASSSYLADTQYF. Full variable domain (outside the CDR3, taken from reference TRBV7-3 and TRBJ2-3): GAGVSQTPSNKVTEKGKYVELRCDPISGHTALYWYRQSLGQGPEFLIYFQGTGAADDSGLPNDRFFAVRPEGSVSTLKIQRTERGDSAVYLCASSSYLADTQYFGPGTRLTVL.

The chain has TRBV7-9 and TRBJ2-7; as DNA is missing, the TRBD2 call by TCRdb cannot be tested. Germline V lookup: CDR1 SEHNR, CDR2 FQNEAQ (reference sequence). The CDR3 is made up of 14 amino acids. This CDR3 is CASSSELTTYEQYF.

The chain uses TRBV7-7 and TRBJ2-1; TCRdb lists TRBD1, though no DNA is available to test this call. CDR1 and CDR2 (germline): SSHAT, FNYEAQ (reference sequence). CDR3 size: 14 residues. CDR3 sequence reads: CASRINQDIGEQFF.

This chain uses TRBV27 with TRBJ2-2; TCRdb proposes TRBD2, but this gene call is untestable without DNA. Germline V gives CDR1 MNHEY, CDR2 SMNVEV (reference sequence). The CDR3 consists of 14 residues. The CDR3 sequence: CASMIAGGIGELFF.

The chain recombines TRBV23-1 with TRBJ2-2; TCRdb lists TRBD1, though no DNA is available to test this call. TRBV23-1 is labeled an ORF, and its function is uncertain. CDR3 size: 13 residues. CDR3 residues: CASGTGVTGELFF.

V and J are TRBV4-1 and TRBJ2-3; TCRdb outputs TRBD2, but without DNA this stays unchecked. CDR1 MGHRA and CDR2 YSYEKL come from the germline V gene. The CDR3 contains 15 residues. The CDR3 sequence: CASSQEGLHFPLLYF.

This chain connects TRBV12-3 or TRBV12-4 to TRBJ2-5; the D call of TRBD2 rests on TCRdb alone, since no DNA is present to check it. The CDR3 is 15 amino acids. The CDR3 protein is CASSSGTTYEETQYF.

The rearrangement links TRBV12-3 or TRBV12-4 to TRBJ1-3. This CDR3 has 16 residues. The CDR3 region is CASSFAAGTSGNTIYF.

CDR3 loop: CASKGVWDRGPNHNEQFF. This chain uses TRBV19 with TRBJ2-1; the TCRdb D gene call, TRBD1, has no DNA to confirm it. The V gene's germline CDR1 is LNHDA and CDR2 SQIVND (reference sequence). The length of the CDR3 is 18 residues.

The chain combines TRBV6-2 or TRBV6-3 with TRBJ2-1. CDR1 MNHEY and CDR2 SVGEGT come from the germline V gene. The length of the CDR3 is 16 residues. The CDR3 sequence: CASNSLARSSYNEQFF.

This chain links TRBV4-1 with TRBJ2-3; TCRdb's D gene call, TRBD2, goes unchecked for lack of DNA. The CDR3 spans 18 residues. CDR1 is MGHRA and CDR2 is YSYEKL in the germline V gene. CDR3 residues: CASSQDIVVGGPTDTQYF.

The chain carries TRBV20-1 and TRBJ2-7; TCRdb names TRBD2, which stays unverified in the absence of DNA. Germline loops: CDR1 DFQATT, CDR2 SNEGSKA (reference sequence). The CDR3 consists of 13 residues. CDR3 in amino acids: CSTELAGSSEQYF.

The chain employs TRBV28 and TRBJ1-3; absent DNA, TCRdb's TRBD1 call cannot be checked. The CDR3 is made up of 15 amino acids. Looked up from germline, CDR1 is MDHEN and CDR2 is SYDVKM. This CDR3 is CASSLSGQGEDTIYF.

The chain is built from TRBV20-1 and TRBJ2-1. The germline V gene has CDR1 DFQATT and CDR2 SNEGSKA (reference sequence). This CDR3 spans 15 amino acids. The CDR3 loop reads CSSSPTGSSYNEQFF.

The chain links TRBV4-2 to TRBJ2-1; TCRdb selects TRBD1, and the lack of DNA leaves this call unchecked. This CDR3 is built from 15 residues. Germline CDR1 and CDR2: LGHNA and YNFKEQ. The CDR3 protein is CASSQSRPDYNEQFF.

The chain uses TRBV6-1 and TRBJ2-7; TCRdb's assignment of TRBD2 cannot be checked, as there is no DNA. The germline CDR1 and CDR2 sequences are MNHNS and SASEGT. The CDR3 is 17 amino acids. The CDR3 protein is CASRSPGTSGPTYEQYF.

CDR3 region: CASSLLQFGSTDTQYF. This chain uses TRBV27 with TRBJ2-3. The CDR3 is 16 residues long. Germline assignment: CDR1 MNHEY and CDR2 SMNVEV (reference sequence).

V usage is TRBV11-2 and J usage is TRBJ2-3; without DNA, the TCRdb call of TRBD1 cannot be checked. This CDR3 comprises 15 residues. Germline CDR1 is SGHAT and CDR2 is FQNNGV. CDR3 amino acids: CASQGQGSRTDTQYF.

V and J are TRBV29-1 and TRBJ2-1; absent DNA, TCRdb's TRBD1 call cannot be checked. The CDR3 runs to 14 residues. The germline gives CDR1 SQVTM, CDR2 ANQGSEA. CDR3 protein: CSAVGGAGYNEQFF.

This chain uses TRBV19 with TRBJ2-3; the TCRdb D gene call, TRBD2, has no DNA to confirm it. There are 18 residues in the CDR3. CDR1 is LNHDA, CDR2 SQIVND, per germline (reference sequence). CDR3 sequence: CASSIPGLAGAGTDTQYF.

The V gene is TRBV12-3 or TRBV12-4, the J gene TRBJ1-3; TCRdb selects TRBD1, and the lack of DNA leaves this call unchecked. The CDR3 has 12 amino acids. This CDR3 is CASTPYGNTIYF.

The V and J genes are TRBV29-1 and TRBJ2-1; TCRdb's D call of TRBD1 is untestable without DNA. The CDR3 runs 15 residues. Germline lookup yields CDR1 SQVTM and CDR2 ANQGSEA. The CDR3 here is CSAFTPGVAYNEQFF.

The chain recombines TRBV5-1 with TRBJ2-1; the D call of TRBD2 rests on TCRdb alone, since no DNA is present to check it. The CDR3 loop spans 16 amino acids. CDR1 is SGHRS, CDR2 YFSETQ, per germline. CDR3: CASSFELAPSYNEQFF.